This T cell receptor (beta chain) was retrieved from a study of T cell repertoires in cytomegalovirus infection. Background on the study: Public signatures in TCR beta pointed to CMV infection and matching HLA type.

Germline-derived CDR1 and CDR2 are SNHLY and FYNNEI. The length of the CDR3 is 13 residues. After removal of 6 bases from V and 4 bases from J, the junction contained 3 bases not matched to a gene. Overall study findings and caveats: CMV-specific TCR beta clonotypes restricted by HLA-C dominated the ex vivo response. CMV carriers with the relevant HLA were identified by cumulative public TCR beta family frequency.

This clonotype was recorded many times. Its antigen is unidentified. TCRdb reprocessed the reads with MiXCR, giving one entry per CDR3 protein. The data show about 700,000 distinct CDR3 sequences, roughly 30% seen once. Sequenced material: cultured PBMCs, taken from culture after CMV antigen stimulation. V is TRBV2 and J is TRBJ1-1; 9 positions agree with TRBD1. This receptor was identified in a human donor in good health (CMV status not recorded). Some clones in this sample may be carry-over from other donors' samples. CDR3 protein: CASSGQGRTEAFF. The CDR3 DNA follows: TGTGCCAGCAGCGGACAGGGGCGCACTGAAGCTTTCTTT.